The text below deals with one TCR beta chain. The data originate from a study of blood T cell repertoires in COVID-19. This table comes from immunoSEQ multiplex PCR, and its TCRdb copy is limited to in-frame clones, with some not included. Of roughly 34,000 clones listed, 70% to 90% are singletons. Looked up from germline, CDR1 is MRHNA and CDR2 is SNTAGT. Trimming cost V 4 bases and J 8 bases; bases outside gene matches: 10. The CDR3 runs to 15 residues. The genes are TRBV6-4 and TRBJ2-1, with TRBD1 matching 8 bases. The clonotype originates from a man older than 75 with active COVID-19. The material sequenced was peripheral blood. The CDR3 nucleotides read TGTGCCAGCAGTGCACAGGGGGGCCGGGGAGATGAGCAGTTCTTC. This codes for CASSAQGGRGDEQFF.